The 31 T cell receptor beta chains in this list originate from one sample, sequenced in a study of T cell repertoires in cytomegalovirus infection. TCRdb reprocessed the reads with MiXCR, giving one entry per CDR3 protein. Here the sample spans approximately 65,000 distinct CDR3 sequences, about 19% being singletons. No cognate antigen is known for these TCRs. Sample: CD8+ T cells from cultured PBMCs, taken from culture after CMV antigen stimulation. These receptors were obtained from a human donor in good health (CMV status not recorded). Some clones in this sample may be carry-over from other donors' samples.

The chain links TRBV10-2 to TRBJ1-1, with D possibly being TRBD1 (5 bases). Per germline, CDR1 WSHSY and CDR2 SAAADI. There are 14 residues in the CDR3. The V gene lost 7 bases and the J gene lost 5 bases, with 17 bases spanning the gap. CDR3 nucleotide sequence: TGCGCCAGCACCTGGCAGGGTGAAGGGACTGAAGCTTTCTTT. Translation: CASTWQGEGTEAFF.

The chain employs TRBV7-6 and TRBJ1-2, with D perhaps matching TRBD1 (5 bases). Trimming took 5 bases from V and 3 from J, leaving 19 bases between them. The CDR3 contains 16 residues. Germline CDR1 SGHVS, CDR2 FNYEAQ. The CDR3 DNA reads as TGTGCCAGCAGCCCGACCGCGGGGCGCTGGGACTATGGCTACACCTTC. Translated, it gives CASSPTAGRWDYGYTF.

The rearrangement links TRBV6-1 to TRBJ1-6; D perhaps matches TRBD1 (6 bases). Between the trimmed V and J ends, which lost 0 bases and 9 bases, there was a span of 12 bases. Germline-derived CDR1 and CDR2 are MNHNS and SASEGT. The CDR3 sequence is 15 residues long. The CDR3 is CASSEARGGGSPLHF. CDR3 nucleotides: TGTGCCAGCAGTGAAGCGCGAGGGGGTGGTTCACCCCTCCACTTT.

This clonotype was seen more than once but under ten times. The V and J genes are TRBV7-2 and TRBJ1-2; TRBD1 agrees at 8 bases. Unmatched junction bases numbered 12, after V lost 5 bases and J lost 4 bases. CDR1 and CDR2 from the germline V gene are SGHTA and FQGNSA. The CDR3 covers 16 residues. The CDR3 DNA sequence: TGTGCCAGCAGCCCCTGGACAGGGAATCTTGCCTATGGCTACACCTTC. It is translated as CASSPWTGNLAYGYTF.

This clonotype was detected only once. This rearrangement joins TRBV19 to TRBJ2-1; 8 nucleotides match TRBD2. The CDR3 covers 15 residues. V was pared by 7 bases and J by 4 bases, with 9 bases of the junction left unmatched. The V gene's germline CDR1 is LNHDA and CDR2 SQIVND (reference sequence). The CDR3 sequence is CASNDPGLGYNEQFF. In nucleotides, the CDR3 is TGTGCCAGTAATGATCCGGGACTAGGGTACAATGAGCAGTTCTTC.

This clonotype was seen only a few times. This chain links TRBV11-2 with TRBJ2-1, with TRBD2 as a possible D gene (5 bases). Trimming cost V 0 bases and J 2 bases, with 11 bases left between them. The CDR3 loop spans 16 amino acids. Germline V gives CDR1 SGHAT, CDR2 FQNNGV. The CDR3 is CASSLEEDPTYNEQFF. CDR3 bases: TGTGCCAGCAGCTTAGAGGAGGACCCAACCTACAATGAGCAGTTCTTC.

This clonotype has just a few counts. The gene calls are TRBV7-9 and TRBJ2-2; D is uncertain. This CDR3 spans 12 amino acids. The ends were cut back, 3 bases at V and 6 bases at J, with 5 bases in the middle. Germline V gene data show CDR1 as SEHNR and CDR2 as FQNEAQ (reference sequence). In DNA form, the CDR3 reads TGTGCCAGCAGCTTCCTACCCGGGGAGCTGTTTTTT. This translates into CASSFLPGELFF.

This clonotype has ten or more counts. The chain is built from TRBV12-3 or TRBV12-4 and TRBJ1-2; 7 positions match TRBD1. J was trimmed by 14 bases and V by 2 bases; bases with no gene match: 14. CDR3 length: 14 residues. In nucleotides, the CDR3 is TGTGCCAGCAGTTTACATTACGACAGGGACGGAGCGACCTTC. Its protein product is CASSLHYDRDGATF.

The chain carries TRBV6-1 and TRBJ1-1; D remains ambiguous. Germline-derived CDR1 and CDR2 are MNHNS and SASEGT. The ends were cut back, 6 bases at V and 1 base at J, with 9 bases in the middle. This CDR3 is built from 13 residues. The CDR3 region has the DNA TGTGCCAGCAGGGAGTACCAGAACACTGAAGCTTTCTTT. This sequence encodes CASREYQNTEAFF.

The sample holds many counts of this clonotype. V usage is TRBV12-3 or TRBV12-4 and J usage is TRBJ1-5; 8 bases fit TRBD1. The CDR3 has 14 amino acids. With V trimmed by 5 bases and J by 7 bases, 7 bases remained unmatched. The CDR3 protein is CASSVTGAGQPQHF. The DNA for the CDR3 is TGTGCCAGCAGTGTGACAGGGGCTGGGCAGCCCCAGCATTTT.

This clonotype was counted between two and nine times. The gene calls are TRBV6-1 and TRBJ1-5; D gene unclear. The V gene lost 1 base and the J gene lost 4 bases, with 2 bases spanning the gap. Germline values: CDR1 MNHNS, CDR2 SASEGT. The CDR3 contains 12 residues. This chain's CDR3 is CASSEGNQPQHF. CDR3 bases: TGTGCCAGCAGTGAAGGAAATCAGCCCCAGCATTTT.

The chain is built from TRBV7-9 and TRBJ1-4; 7 nucleotides agree with TRBD1. This CDR3 has 15 amino acids. V lost 2 bases to trimming and J lost 15 bases; unmatched junction nucleotides: 15. CDR1 and CDR2 from the germline V gene are SEHNR and FQNEAQ (reference sequence). The CDR3 DNA follows: TGTGCCAGCAGCTTACCAACGGACAGGTCTCTAAGGGTGTTTTTT. The encoded protein is CASSLPTDRSLRVFF.

The sample holds a few counts of this clonotype. This chain links TRBV7-2 with TRBJ1-2, with D possibly TRBD1 on 6 matching bases. The V gene lost 0 bases and the J gene lost 0 bases, with 11 bases spanning the gap. This CDR3 comprises 16 residues. Looked up from germline, CDR1 is SGHTA and CDR2 is FQGNSA. The DNA for the CDR3 is TGTGCCAGCAGCTTAGCCCAGCAGGGGCCTAACTATGGCTACACCTTC. Residues: CASSLAQQGPNYGYTF.

This clonotype was detected a few times. The chain couples TRBV12-3 or TRBV12-4 to TRBJ1-1; D is unclear. Trimming left V 10 bases short and J 5 bases short, with 17 bases between. The CDR3 contains 13 residues. CDR3 sequence (DNA): TGTGCCACCTCAGCTGGGCCTGCGACTGAAGCTTTCTTT. Translating it yields CATSAGPATEAFF.

The rearrangement links TRBV27 to TRBJ2-1; TRBD2 is a possible D gene (7 bases). This CDR3 comprises 14 residues. CDR1 is MNHEY, CDR2 SMNVEV, per germline (reference sequence). V lost 3 bases and J 7 bases, leaving 13 bases between the germline ends. DNA of the CDR3: TGTGCCAGCAGTTTGGCGGGGGCCGTAAATGAGCAGTTCTTC. Translated, it gives CASSLAGAVNEQFF.

A few counts support this clonotype. The rearrangement uses TRBV7-6 and TRBJ1-3; TRBD1 is a possible D gene (6 bases). CDR1 and CDR2 (germline): SGHVS, FNYEAQ. CDR3 length: 13 residues. V was shortened by 5 bases and J by 11 bases, with 16 bases between the two germline ends. CDR3 in DNA: TGTGCCAGCAGCAGCGGGACCGCAGGGGCCATATATTTT. Translated, it gives CASSSGTAGAIYF.

This chain connects TRBV7-6 to TRBJ2-1, with D maybe TRBD2 (6 bases). The CDR3 is 15 amino acids. V lost 5 bases to trimming and J lost 0 bases, with 11 bases between them. CDR1 SGHVS and CDR2 FNYEAQ come from the germline V gene. The CDR3 sequence: CASSASESSYNEQFF. The CDR3 DNA reads TGTGCCAGCAGCGCTAGCGAGAGCTCCTACAATGAGCAGTTCTTC. Full variable domain (rest looked up from reference TRBV7-6 and TRBJ2-1): GAGVSQSPRYKVTKRGQDVALRCDPISGHVSLYWYRQALGQGPEFLTYFNYEAQQDKSGLPNDRFSAERPEGSISTLTIQRTEQRDSAMYRCASSASESSYNEQFFGPGTRLTVL.

Only a few counts were recorded for this clonotype. V usage is TRBV12-3 or TRBV12-4 and J usage is TRBJ2-1; 8 bases are a match to TRBD2. This CDR3 has 15 amino acids. Losses at the gene ends were 3 bases for V and 1 base for J; bases not matched to a gene: 2. The CDR3 loop reads CASSFPGGSYNEQFF. CDR3 nucleotide sequence: TGTGCCAGCAGTTTTCCGGGGGGGTCCTACAATGAGCAGTTCTTC.

The chain couples TRBV7-6 to TRBJ1-4; D might be TRBD1 (5 bases). Germline V lookup: CDR1 SGHVS, CDR2 FNYEAQ. This CDR3 comprises 19 residues. V was trimmed by 1 base and J by 0 bases, leaving 18 bases between them. The CDR3 loop is CASSLVSMYRTSTNEKLFF. The DNA of the CDR3 is TGTGCCAGCAGCTTAGTCTCGATGTACAGGACCTCAACTAATGAAAAACTGTTTTTT.

The CDR3 spells CASGRGVDGYTF. CDR3 coding DNA: TGTGCCAGCGGGAGGGGGGTGGATGGCTACACCTTC. The chain recombines TRBV7-3 with TRBJ1-2; possible D gene TRBD1, 6 bases. Between the trimmed V and J ends, which lost 8 bases and 6 bases, there was a span of 13 bases. CDR1 and CDR2 (germline): SGHTA, FQGTGA. The CDR3 covers 12 residues.

This clonotype has just a few counts. V is TRBV4-3 and J is TRBJ1-2; 7 bases map to TRBD1. The CDR3 is 14 amino acids. Losses at the gene ends were 4 bases for V and 8 bases for J; bases not matched to a gene: 10. Germline values: CDR1 LGHNA, CDR2 YSLEER. This CDR3 is CASSREGTEWGYTF. The CDR3 nucleotides are TGCGCCAGCAGCCGGGAAGGGACAGAGTGGGGCTACACCTTC.

The chain is built from TRBV7-9 and TRBJ2-1, with 9 bases aligning to TRBD2. V shed 4 bases and J 8 bases; nucleotides not matched to a gene: 9. CDR3 length equals 15 residues. The germline CDR1 and CDR2 sequences are SEHNR and FQNEAQ (reference sequence). CDR3 DNA: TGTGCCAGCAGCTCGCCGGGACTAGCCAGCGATGAGCAGTTCTTC. As protein: CASSSPGLASDEQFF.

V gene TRBV25-1 combines with J gene TRBJ1-2, with D possibly matching TRBD1 (5 bases). The V end was cut by 6 bases, the J end by 4 bases, with 12 bases between. This CDR3 comprises 13 residues. Germline V CDR1 and CDR2: MGHDK, SYGVNS. The CDR3 DNA reads as TGTGCCAGCAGCCCCTTGGGGCTCTATGGCTACACCTTC. Translated, it gives CASSPLGLYGYTF.

V and J are TRBV7-8 and TRBJ2-1; D call uncertain. Trimming cost V 4 bases and J 3 bases, with 16 bases left between them. The CDR3 contains 16 residues. Germline V gives CDR1 SGHVS, CDR2 FQNEAQ. The CDR3 sequence is CASSSPAGSNYNEQFF. DNA for the CDR3: TGTGCCAGCAGCTCGCCAGCCGGGTCGAACTACAATGAGCAGTTCTTC. Complete variable domain (other parts from reference TRBV7-8 and TRBJ2-1): GAGVSQSPRYKVAKRGQDVALRCDPISGHVSLFWYQQALGQGPEFLTYFQNEAQLDKSGLPSDRFFAERPEGSVSTLKIQRTQQEDSAVYLCASSSPAGSNYNEQFFGPGTRLTVL.

V gene TRBV7-6 combines with J gene TRBJ1-5; TRBD1 aligns across 8 bases. CDR1 SGHVS and CDR2 FNYEAQ come from the germline V gene. The trim removed 2 bases at V and 0 bases at J, leaving 6 bases unmatched. This CDR3 region has 17 residues. CDR3 nucleotide sequence: TGTGCCAGCAGCTTAACTCCGGGACAGGATAGCAATCAGCCCCAGCATTTT. Its protein is CASSLTPGQDSNQPQHF.

CDR3 coding DNA: TGTGCCAGTAGGTCCATGGACGGAGGATACAATGAGCAGTTCTTC. Translation gives CASRSMDGGYNEQFF. The chain couples TRBV19 to TRBJ2-1; D possibly corresponds to TRBD2 (5 bases). V was shortened by 6 bases and J by 4 bases, with 16 bases between the two germline ends. Germline CDR1 and CDR2: LNHDA and SQIVND (reference sequence). The CDR3 has 15 amino acids. The variable domain in full, with the rest retrieved from reference TRBV19 and TRBJ2-1, is DGGITQSPKYLFRKEGQNVTLSCEQNLNHDAMYWYRQDPGQGLRLIYYSQIVNDFQKGDIAEGYSVSREKKESFPLTVTSAQKNPTAFYLCASRSMDGGYNEQFFGPGTRLTVL.

The chain uses TRBV4-1 and TRBJ1-5; 9 positions agree with TRBD1. The CDR3 has 16 amino acids. Germline trimming cut 2 bases from V and 3 bases from J; bases unmatched to any gene: 5. The germline CDR1 and CDR2 sequences are MGHRA and YSYEKL. The CDR3 loop is CASSQPTGGLNQPQHF. In DNA, the CDR3 is TGCGCCAGCAGCCAACCGACAGGGGGTCTCAATCAGCCCCAGCATTTT.

This chain connects TRBV29-1 to TRBJ2-7, with a possible D match to TRBD2 (5 bases). Per the germline V gene, CDR1 is SQVTM and CDR2 is ANQGSEA. Trimming removed 4 bases from V and 0 bases from J, with 7 bases in between. This CDR3 comprises 12 residues. The CDR3 loop is CSVAGDSYEQYF. The DNA for the CDR3 is TGCAGCGTTGCCGGGGACTCCTACGAGCAGTACTTC.

The chain carries TRBV28 and TRBJ1-1; no clear D gene. V dropped 2 bases and J dropped 5 bases, with 6 bases sitting between them. Per the germline V gene, CDR1 is MDHEN and CDR2 is SYDVKM. This CDR3 region has 12 residues. DNA of the CDR3: TGTGCCAGCAGTTTAGGGTGGACTGAAGCTTTCTTT. Translated: CASSLGWTEAFF.

The chain uses TRBV6-1 and TRBJ2-5; weak D call: TRBD1 (6 bases). The V end lost 5 bases, the J end lost 0 bases, and 13 bases lay between the germline ends. The length of the CDR3 is 15 residues. Germline V CDR1 and CDR2: MNHNS, SASEGT. CDR3 DNA sequence: TGTGCCAGCAGTCCCCTCGACAGGTACCAAGAGACCCAGTACTTC. Protein sequence: CASSPLDRYQETQYF.

The rearrangement uses TRBV6-2 or TRBV6-3 and TRBJ2-2; 7 bases are shared with TRBD1. CDR3 length: 16 residues. Germline CDR1 reads MNHEY; CDR2 reads SVGEGT. Unmatched junction bases numbered 3, after V lost 0 bases and J lost 2 bases. The CDR3 DNA follows: TGTGCCAGCAGTTACTCGGGGACAGAAAACACCGGGGAGCTGTTTTTT. Translation: CASSYSGTENTGELFF.